The TCR beta chain under discussion was sequenced for a study of blood T cell repertoires in COVID-19. Here immunoSEQ multiplex PCR was the method, and the copy in TCRdb shows in-frame clones only, minus some. The sample yields 110,000 to 150,000 clones, approximately 90% seen once. This CDR3 has 14 amino acids. V dropped 4 bases and J dropped 4 bases, with 14 bases sitting between them. The germline V gene encodes CDR1 SGHDT and CDR2 YYEEEE. The clonotype was recovered from a woman in her fifties or sixties with active COVID-19. V and J are TRBV5-6 and TRBJ1-2, with D tentatively TRBD1 (6 bases). The sample comprised peripheral blood. CDR3: CASSRDRWLYGYTF. For the CDR3, the DNA is TGTGCCAGCAGCCGCGACAGGTGGCTCTATGGCTACACCTTC.